One sample yielded the 6 T cell receptor beta chains listed below, sequenced in a study of T cell repertoires in ileal Crohn's disease. Generated by immunoSEQ multiplex PCR, the TCRdb table keeps only in-frame clones and is missing some. The sample holds some 7,300 clones, 80% to 95% seen once. Sample: ileal tissue. The source of these receptors is an adult with Crohn's disease.

The CDR3 sequence is CASSLEVRTREQYF. In DNA, the CDR3 is TGTGCCAGCAGCTTAGAAGTGCGGACTCGAGAGCAGTACTTC. J is TRBJ2-5 and V is TRBV7-2, with D maybe TRBD2 (5 bases). Germline CDR1 reads SGHTA; CDR2 reads FQGNSA. V was pared by 1 base and J by 11 bases, with 17 bases between. The CDR3 length is 14 residues.

This chain uses TRBV18 with TRBJ2-1; weak D call: TRBD2 (5 bases). This CDR3 region has 15 residues. V was trimmed by 3 bases and J by 5 bases, leaving 14 bases between them. Germline CDR1 and CDR2: KGHSH and LQKENI. Here the CDR3 reads CASSPVGRRNNEQFF. In DNA form, the CDR3 reads TGTGCCAGCTCACCGGTAGGGAGACGCAACAATGAGCAGTTCTTC.

Regarding this clone: This sample also contains other DNA sequences that code for the same CDR3. The chain has TRBV5-1 and TRBJ2-1, with 12 bases matching TRBD2. Per germline, CDR1 SGHRS and CDR2 YFSETQ. The CDR3 has 16 residues. With 2 bases clipped from V and 10 bases from J, the junction kept 10 bases outside the gene matches. This chain's CDR3 is CASSFDPGLAGGEQFF. The CDR3 DNA follows: TGCGCCAGCAGCTTCGATCCGGGACTAGCGGGCGGGGAGCAGTTCTTC.

The CDR3 bases are TGTGCCAGCTCACCCGGTGGGGGCAGTGCGAGCTATGGCTACACCTTC. Translated, it gives CASSPGGGSASYGYTF. The chain couples TRBV18 to TRBJ1-2; TRBD1 is a possible D gene (6 bases). The V gene's germline CDR1 is KGHSH and CDR2 LQKENI. The V gene lost 3 bases and the J gene lost 4 bases, with 18 bases spanning the gap. The CDR3 is 16 residues long.

This rearrangement joins TRBV5-1 to TRBJ2-5; D might be TRBD1 (5 bases). Germline CDR1 SGHRS, CDR2 YFSETQ. The V gene lost 0 bases and the J gene lost 1 base, with 7 bases spanning the gap. The CDR3 loop spans 14 amino acids. In nucleotides, the CDR3 is TGCGCCAGCAGCTTGGGACAGATCCAAGAGACCCAGTACTTC. This encodes CASSLGQIQETQYF.

This chain connects TRBV18 to TRBJ2-2, with D unresolved. Germline-derived CDR1 and CDR2 are KGHSH and LQKENI. V was shortened by 1 base and J by 2 bases, with 5 bases between the two germline ends. The CDR3 runs 14 residues. In DNA, the CDR3 is TGTGCCAGCTCACCACTTCAAAACACCGGGGAGCTGTTTTTT. It translates to CASSPLQNTGELFF.